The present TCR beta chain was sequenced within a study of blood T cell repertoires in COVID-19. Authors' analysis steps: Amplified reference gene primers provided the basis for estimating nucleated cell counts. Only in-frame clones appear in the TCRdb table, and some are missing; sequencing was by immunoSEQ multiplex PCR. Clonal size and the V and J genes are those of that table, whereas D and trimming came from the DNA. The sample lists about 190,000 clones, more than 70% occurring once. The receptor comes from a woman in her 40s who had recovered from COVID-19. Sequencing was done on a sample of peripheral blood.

CDR3 region: CASSVYSTGELFF. The DNA for the CDR3 is TGTGCCAGCAGCGTATACTCCACCGGGGAGCTGTTTTTT. The chain joins TRBV11-3 to TRBJ2-2; D uncertain. V was cut by 5 bases and J by 4 bases, with 8 bases left in between. There are 13 residues in the CDR3. CDR1 SGHNT and CDR2 YENEEA come from the germline V gene. Looking up the rest from reference TRBV11-3 and TRBJ2-2 gives the full variable domain: EAGVVQSPRYKIIEKKQPVAFWCNPISGHNTLYWYLQNLGQGPELLIRYENEEAVDDSQLPKDRFSAERLKGVDSTLKIQPAELGDSAVYLCASSVYSTGELFFGEGSRLTVL.